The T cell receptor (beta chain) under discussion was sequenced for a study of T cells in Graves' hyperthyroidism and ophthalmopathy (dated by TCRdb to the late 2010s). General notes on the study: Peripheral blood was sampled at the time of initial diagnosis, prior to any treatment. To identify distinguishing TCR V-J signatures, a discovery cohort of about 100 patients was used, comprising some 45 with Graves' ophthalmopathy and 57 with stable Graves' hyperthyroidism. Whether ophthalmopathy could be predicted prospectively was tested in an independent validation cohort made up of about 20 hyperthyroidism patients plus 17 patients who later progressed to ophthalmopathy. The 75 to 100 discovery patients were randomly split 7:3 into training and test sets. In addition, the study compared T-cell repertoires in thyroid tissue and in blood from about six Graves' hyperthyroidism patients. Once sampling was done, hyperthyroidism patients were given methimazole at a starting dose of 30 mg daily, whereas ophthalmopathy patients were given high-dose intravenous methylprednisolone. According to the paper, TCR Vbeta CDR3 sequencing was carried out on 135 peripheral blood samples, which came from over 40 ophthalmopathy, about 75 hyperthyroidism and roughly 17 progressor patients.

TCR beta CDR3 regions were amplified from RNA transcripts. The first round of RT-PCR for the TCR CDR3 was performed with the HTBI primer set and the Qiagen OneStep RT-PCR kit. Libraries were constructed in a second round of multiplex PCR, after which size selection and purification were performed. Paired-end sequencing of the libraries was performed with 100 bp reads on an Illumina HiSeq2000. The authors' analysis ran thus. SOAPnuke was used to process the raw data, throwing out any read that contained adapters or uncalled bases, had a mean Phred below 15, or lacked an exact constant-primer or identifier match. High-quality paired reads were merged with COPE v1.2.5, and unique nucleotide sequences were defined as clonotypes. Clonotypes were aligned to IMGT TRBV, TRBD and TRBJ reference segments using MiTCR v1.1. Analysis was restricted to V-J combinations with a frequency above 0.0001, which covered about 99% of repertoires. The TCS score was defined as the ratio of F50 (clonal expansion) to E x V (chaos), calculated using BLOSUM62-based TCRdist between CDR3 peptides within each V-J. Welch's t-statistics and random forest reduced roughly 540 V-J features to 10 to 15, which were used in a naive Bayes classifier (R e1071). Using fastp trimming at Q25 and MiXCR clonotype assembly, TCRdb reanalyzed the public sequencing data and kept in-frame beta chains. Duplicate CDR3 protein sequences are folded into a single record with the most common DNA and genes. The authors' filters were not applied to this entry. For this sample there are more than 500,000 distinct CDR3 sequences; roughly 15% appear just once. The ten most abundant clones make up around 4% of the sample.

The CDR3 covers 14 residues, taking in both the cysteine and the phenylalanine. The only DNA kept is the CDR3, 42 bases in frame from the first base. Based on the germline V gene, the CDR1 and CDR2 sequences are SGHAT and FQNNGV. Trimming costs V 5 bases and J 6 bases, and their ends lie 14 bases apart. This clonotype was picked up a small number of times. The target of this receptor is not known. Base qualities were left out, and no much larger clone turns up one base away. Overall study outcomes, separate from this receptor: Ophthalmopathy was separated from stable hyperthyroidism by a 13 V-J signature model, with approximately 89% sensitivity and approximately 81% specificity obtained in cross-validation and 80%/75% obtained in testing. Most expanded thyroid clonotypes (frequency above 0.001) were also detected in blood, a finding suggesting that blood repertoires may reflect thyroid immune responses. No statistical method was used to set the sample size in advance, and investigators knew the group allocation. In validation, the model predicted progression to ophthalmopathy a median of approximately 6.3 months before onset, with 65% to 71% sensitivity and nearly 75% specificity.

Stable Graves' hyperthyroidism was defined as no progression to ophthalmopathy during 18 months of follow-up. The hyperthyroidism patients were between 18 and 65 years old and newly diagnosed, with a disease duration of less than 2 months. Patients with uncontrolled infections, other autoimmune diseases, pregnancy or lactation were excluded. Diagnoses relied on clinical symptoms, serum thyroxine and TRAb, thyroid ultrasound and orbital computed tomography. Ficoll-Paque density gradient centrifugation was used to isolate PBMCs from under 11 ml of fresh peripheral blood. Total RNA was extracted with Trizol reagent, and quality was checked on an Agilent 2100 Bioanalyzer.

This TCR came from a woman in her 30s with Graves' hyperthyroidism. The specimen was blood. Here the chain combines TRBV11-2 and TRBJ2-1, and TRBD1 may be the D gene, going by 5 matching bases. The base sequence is TGTGCCAGCAGCGTAGTCCCAGGGCTCAATGAGCAGTTCTTC. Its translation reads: CASSVVPGLNEQFF.